The rows below give T cell receptor beta chains drawn from one sample of a study of cytomegalovirus exposure and HLA in healthy donors. Assay: immunoSEQ multiplex PCR; the TCRdb copy retains only in-frame clones and omits some. Of about 160,000 clones listed, approximately 81% are singletons. The source material was PBMCs. The receptors come from a man between 45 and 60 years old in good health and CMV-seropositive. The CDR3 runs from the conserved cysteine through the conserved F or W. The D gene is left open where the match is weak. Expanded clones get a size class; other rows say once, few or many, or leave the size out.

v_call	d_call	clone_size	j_call	cdr3_aa	cdr3_nt
TRBV28	TRBD1	NA	TRBJ2-7	CASTRTGPPYEQYF	TGTGCCAGCACCCGGACAGGGCCACCCTACGAGCAGTACTTC
TRBV6-5	TRBD2	few	TRBJ2-2	CASSYGGGSGELFF	TGTGCCAGCAGTTACGGGGGGGGGTCCGGGGAGCTGTTTTTT
TRBV7-8	NA	once	TRBJ1-1	CASSRRRVGNTEAFF	TGTGCCAGCAGCAGGAGACGGGTTGGGAACACTGAAGCTTTCTTT
TRBV7-3	TRBD2	NA	TRBJ2-5	CASSFGTNGGETQYF	TGTGCCAGCAGCTTCGGGACCAACGGGGGGGAGACCCAGTACTTC
TRBV6-1	TRBD1	NA	TRBJ2-5	CASSGQGGEETQYF	TGTGCCAGCAGTGGACAGGGTGGTGAAGAGACCCAGTACTTC
TRBV6-5	TRBD2	NA	TRBJ2-3	CASSPLGGGADTQYF	TGTGCCAGCAGTCCCCTTGGCGGGGGGGCAGATACGCAGTATTTT
TRBV29-1	TRBD2	NA	TRBJ2-5	CSVAKRGRGETQYF	TGCAGCGTTGCAAAGCGGGGGCGCGGGGAGACCCAGTACTTC
TRBV7-6	NA	NA	TRBJ2-7	CASSRGGYEQYF	TGTGCCAGCAGCCGAGGGGGCTACGAGCAGTACTTC
TRBV4-2	NA	NA	TRBJ2-3	CASSPGGLGPTDTQYF	TGTGCCAGCAGCCCAGGGGGACTCGGTCCCACAGATACGCAGTATTTT
TRBV29-1	NA	NA	TRBJ1-5	CGVGEGSNQPQHF	TGCGGCGTTGGGGAGGGGAGCAATCAGCCCCAGCATTTT
TRBV6-1	NA	NA	TRBJ1-4	CASRTLDEKLFF	TGTGCCAGCAGAACTCTTGATGAAAAACTGTTTTTT
TRBV5-6	NA	many	TRBJ1-4	CASSWRGGANEKLFF	TGTGCCAGCAGCTGGCGGGGCGGAGCTAATGAAAAACTGTTTTTT
TRBV15	TRBD1	NA	TRBJ2-1	CATSIIGQGQVEQFF	TGTGCCACCAGCATCATAGGACAGGGCCAAGTTGAGCAGTTCTTC
TRBV29-1	TRBD2	NA	TRBJ2-3	CSVRTSGGTDTQYF	TGCAGCGTTCGGACTAGCGGGGGCACAGATACGCAGTATTTT
TRBV10-3	TRBD1	once	TRBJ2-7	CAISAQGVLSYEQYF	TGTGCCATCAGTGCCCAGGGGGTACTCTCCTACGAGCAGTACTTC
TRBV5-5	NA	NA	TRBJ1-2	CASSLARTNYGYTF	TGTGCCAGCAGCTTGGCCAGAACGAACTATGGCTACACCTTC
TRBV18	NA	NA	TRBJ1-4	CASSSQGQGEKLFF	TGTGCCAGCTCATCTCAGGGGCAGGGTGAAAAACTGTTTTTT
TRBV6-1	TRBD1	few	TRBJ2-3	CASSEGQGWDTQYF	TGTGCCAGCAGTGAGGGACAGGGCTGGGATACGCAGTATTTT
TRBV7-3	NA	NA	TRBJ1-6	CASSLRGGSVSPLHF	TGTGCCAGCAGCTTAAGGGGGGGATCGGTGTCACCCCTCCACTTT
TRBV9	NA	NA	TRBJ2-3	CASSATSDTQYF	TGTGCCAGCAGCGCGACATCAGATACGCAGTATTTT
TRBV11-3	TRBD1	NA	TRBJ1-1	CASSRDSSKSEAFF	TGTGCCAGCAGCCGGGACAGCAGTAAGTCTGAAGCTTTCTTT
TRBV11-1	NA	NA	TRBJ2-7	CASSRQRRGGYEQYF	TGTGCCAGCAGCCGTCAGAGAAGGGGTGGGTACGAGCAGTACTTC
TRBV27	NA	NA	TRBJ1-4	CASNARGKLFF	TGTGCCAGCAACGCTCGGGGGAAACTGTTTTTT
TRBV10-3	NA	NA	TRBJ1-2	CATSGDYGYTF	TGTGCCACCTCCGGGGACTATGGCTACACCTTC
TRBV11-2	TRBD1	NA	TRBJ1-2	CASSWGGTGPHGYTF	TGTGCCAGCAGCTGGGGCGGGACAGGGCCGCATGGCTACACCTTC
TRBV5-5	TRBD1	NA	TRBJ2-7	CASSARKGQGVAYEQYF	TGTGCCAGCAGCGCACGAAAGGGACAGGGGGTCGCCTACGAGCAGTACTTC
TRBV6-5	NA	NA	TRBJ2-1	CASSYGLYNEQFF	TGTGCCAGCAGTTACGGACTTTACAATGAGCAGTTCTTC